This T cell receptor (beta chain) was recorded in a study of T cell repertoires in cytomegalovirus infection. This clonotype was seen repeatedly, ten times or more. Deletions cut 1 base from V and 8 bases from J, with 8 bases between. The CDR3 loop spans 12 amino acids. CDR1 and CDR2 from the germline V gene are SEHNR and FQNEAQ (reference sequence). TCRdb reprocessed the reads with MiXCR, giving one entry per CDR3 protein. Here the sample spans 350,000 to 450,000 distinct CDR3 sequences, 15% to 20% being singletons. Sequenced sample: PBMCs. V usage is TRBV7-9 and J usage is TRBJ1-2; D is ambiguous. The sequence came from a human donor in good health (CMV status not recorded). Some clones in this sample may be carry-over from other donors' samples. The CDR3 here is CASSLVDGGYTF. In DNA form, the CDR3 reads TGTGCCAGCAGCTTAGTAGATGGGGGCTACACCTTC.